A selection of T cell receptor beta chains follows, all from one sample in a study of T cell changes during pregnancy in multiple sclerosis. Repertoires were generated with immunoSEQ multiplex PCR, while TCRdb's copy carries only in-frame clones and drops some. The profile shows 85,000 to 130,000 clones, almost 95% of them singletons. This material consisted of peripheral blood, taken before pregnancy. The receptors shown here come from a female donor with multiple sclerosis, enrolled in a pregnancy study. Each CDR3 is given with its conserved first and last residue. The D gene is left open where the match is weak.

NA	TRBV11-2	TRBJ2-1	CASSPRVYNEQFF
NA	TRBV28	TRBJ2-7	CASSTEYEQYF
TRBD2	TRBV10-3	TRBJ2-7	CAIRDMVTTSGKAPVYEQYF
TRBD2	TRBV9	TRBJ2-7	CASSSGTSDYEQYF
TRBD1	TRBV30	TRBJ2-7	CAWSPGTGSYEQYF
NA	TRBV27	TRBJ2-5	CASSPGVGVVETQYF
TRBD1	TRBV2	TRBJ2-5	CASDRGRGETQYF
NA	TRBV6-1	TRBJ1-3	CASSEDSNSGNTIYF
NA	TRBV30	TRBJ1-2	CACLNYGYTF
NA	TRBV4-1	TRBJ1-2	CASSQDRGRYGYTF
NA	TRBV2	TRBJ1-1	CASSESRSEAFF
NA	TRBV6-5	TRBJ2-3	CASSYSLEGDTQYF
TRBD2	TRBV19	TRBJ2-2	CASSELAANTGELFF
NA	TRBV6-1	TRBJ1-1	CASSQQGLNTEAFF
NA	TRBV12-5	TRBJ2-7	CASGLVLQGSPQYF
NA	TRBV9	TRBJ2-7	CASSRQAPSNEQYF
NA	TRBV10-2	TRBJ1-5	CASSSGDQPQHF
NA	TRBV13	TRBJ1-5	CASSLSSLGHQPQHF
TRBD1	TRBV11-2	TRBJ1-1	CASSLVNRGDAFF
NA	TRBV18	TRBJ1-4	CASSPPGEKLFF
TRBD1	TRBV15	TRBJ2-7	CATSALPLRGFHEQYF
TRBD2	TRBV4-1	TRBJ2-1	CASSQDYLAGVYNEQFF
NA	TRBV19	TRBJ1-2	CASSIRGAGYTF
NA	TRBV7-2	TRBJ2-7	CASTFGNSYEQYF
TRBD2	TRBV10-3	TRBJ2-3	CAISGRLAGDERGTDTQYF
TRBD2	TRBV10-2	TRBJ2-1	CASSEVKPGGIDEQFF
TRBD1	TRBV7-8	TRBJ2-1	CASSPIGVGTGVANEQFF
TRBD1	TRBV29-1	TRBJ2-2	CSVETTGGYGELFF
TRBD2	TRBV11-2	TRBJ2-7	CASAAGEDYEQYF
TRBD1	TRBV28	TRBJ2-2	CASSSNRGRTGELFF
NA	TRBV9	TRBJ2-7	CASSVGLRSDSYEQYF
NA	TRBV10-1	TRBJ2-1	CASSAEEWNEQFF
NA	TRBV28	TRBJ2-6	CASSPYSGANVLTF
NA	TRBV6-1	TRBJ1-1	CASRSPGNTEAFF
NA	TRBV18	TRBJ2-7	CASSPHRDVEQYF
NA	TRBV7-8	TRBJ1-5	CASSRRGYSNQPQHF
NA	TRBV7-6	TRBJ2-2	CASSLGRTGELFF
TRBD2	TRBV28	TRBJ2-3	CASSALAATDTQYF
TRBD2	TRBV9	TRBJ2-1	CASSVGTSGRASEQFF
TRBD1	TRBV5-1	TRBJ2-5	CASSLTGYQETQYF
NA	TRBV7-9	TRBJ2-5	CASSLVQGETQYF
TRBD2	TRBV30	TRBJ2-5	CAWSVPGLAGAETQYF
NA	TRBV5-4	TRBJ2-2	CASSLALTSGELFF
NA	TRBV28	TRBJ1-5	CASSSGGREPQHF
NA	TRBV30	TRBJ1-1	CAWSVASPEAFF
NA	TRBV5-4	TRBJ2-1	CASSLADNEQFF
NA	TRBV4-3	TRBJ1-4	CASSFDGDFGEKLFF
NA	TRBV7-9	TRBJ2-1	CASSRPSTGRYNEQFF
NA	TRBV7-9	TRBJ2-3	CASSLPRAGPSTDTQYF
TRBD1	TRBV29-1	TRBJ2-7	CSVVGKDRFTYEQYF
TRBD2	TRBV6-6	TRBJ2-1	CASSDSGLPYNEQFF
NA	TRBV30	TRBJ1-2	CAWSEQGPPNYGYTF
NA	TRBV12-5	TRBJ2-3	CASGFTGHSTDTQYF
TRBD1	TRBV5-4	TRBJ2-1	CASSLGQGGWGEQFF
NA	TRBV4-3	TRBJ2-1	CASSQDPGDNEQFF
NA	TRBV28	TRBJ2-1	CASSWTGNEQFF
NA	TRBV12-1	TRBJ2-2	CASSFGTPRNTGELFF
TRBD2	TRBV10-2	TRBJ2-2	CASSGLAGEGELFF
TRBD1	TRBV5-1	TRBJ2-1	CASSLGQGAYNEQFF